This T cell receptor (beta chain) was identified during a study of blood T cells in healthy people across ages. The CDR3 runs 14 residues. In germline, CDR1 is SGHKS, CDR2 YYEKEE (reference sequence). Donors were healthy Caucasian individuals from Russia aged about 6 to 100. PCR was performed a second time for about 7 to 12 cycles using a sample-barcoded 5' primer and a J-beta primer mix. One entry per CDR3 protein results from TCRdb running MiXCR on the 5' RACE reads. The sample contains 450,000 to 700,000 distinct CDR3 sequences, approximately 25% of which appear only once. The specimen was blood. The clonotype was recovered from a woman aged 70-85 years in good health. The J gene is TRBJ2-5, the V gene TRBV5-5; no clear D. Matching the DNA end better, TRBJ2-7 makes the J call doubtful. The CDR3 region has the DNA TGTGCCAGCAGTGGGCAGTGGGGTGTCTACGAGCAGTACTTC. Protein: CASSGQWGVYEQYF.